This T cell receptor beta chain comes out of a study of cytomegalovirus exposure and HLA in healthy donors. Study conclusions and caveats: Investigators reported 150 to 200 TCR beta chains as tied to cytomegalovirus. When analyzed later, a missense DCLRE1C variant was found to be linked to TCR beta V- and J-gene trimming.

With respect to this clone: The antigen is undetermined.

With 60 Vbeta and 13 Jbeta primers, the PCR was carried out. Here immunoSEQ multiplex PCR was the method, and the copy in TCRdb shows in-frame clones only, minus some. The sample has 70,000 or so clones. From germline, CDR1 is SNHLY and CDR2 FYNNEI. The CDR3 is 14 amino acids. V was shortened by 7 bases and J by 9 bases, with 16 bases between the two germline ends. The sample taken for sequencing was PBMCs. This sequence originates from a female donor in good health and CMV-seropositive. This chain links TRBV2 with TRBJ1-6; no clear D gene. The CDR3 bases are TGTGCCAGCACGTCGGGTTTCGAAGGTTCACCCCTCCACTTT. This gives the protein CASTSGFEGSPLHF. The whole variable domain, remainder taken from reference TRBV2 and TRBJ1-6, is EPEVTQTPSHQVTQMGQEVILRCVPISNHLYFYWYRQILGQKVEFLVSFYNNEISEKSEIFDDQFSVERPDGSNFTLKIRSTKLEDSAMYFCASTSGFEGSPLHFGNGTRLTVT.